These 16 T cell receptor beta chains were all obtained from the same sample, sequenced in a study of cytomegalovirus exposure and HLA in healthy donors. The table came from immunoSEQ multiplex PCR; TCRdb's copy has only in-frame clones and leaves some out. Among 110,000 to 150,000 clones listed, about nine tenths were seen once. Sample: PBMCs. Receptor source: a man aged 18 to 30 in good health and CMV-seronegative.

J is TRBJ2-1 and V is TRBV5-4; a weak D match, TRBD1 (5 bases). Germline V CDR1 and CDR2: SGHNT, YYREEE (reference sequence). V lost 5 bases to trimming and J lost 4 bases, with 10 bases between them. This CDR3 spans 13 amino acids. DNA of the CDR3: TGTGCCAGCAGACCTGACAGTTACAATGAGCAGTTCTTC. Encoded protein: CASRPDSYNEQFF.

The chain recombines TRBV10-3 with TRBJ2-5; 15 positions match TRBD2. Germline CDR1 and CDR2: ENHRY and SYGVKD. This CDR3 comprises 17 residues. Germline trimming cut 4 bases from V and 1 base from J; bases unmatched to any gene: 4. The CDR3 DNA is TGTGCCATCAGTGGGACTAGCGGGGGGGGTTCCCAAGAGACCCAGTACTTC. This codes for CAISGTSGGGSQETQYF.

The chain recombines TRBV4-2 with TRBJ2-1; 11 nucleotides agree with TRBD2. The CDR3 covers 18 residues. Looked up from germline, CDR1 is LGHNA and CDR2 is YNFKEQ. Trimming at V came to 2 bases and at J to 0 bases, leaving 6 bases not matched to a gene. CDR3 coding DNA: TGTGCCAGCAGCCAAAGGCTAGCGGGGGGAAACTCCTACAATGAGCAGTTCTTC. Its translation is CASSQRLAGGNSYNEQFF.

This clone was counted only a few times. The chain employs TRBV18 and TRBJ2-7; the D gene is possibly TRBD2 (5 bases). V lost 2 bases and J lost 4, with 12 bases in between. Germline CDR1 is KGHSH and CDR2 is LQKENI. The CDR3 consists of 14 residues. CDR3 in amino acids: CASSPGPGLYEQYF. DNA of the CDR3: TGTGCCAGCTCACCAGGGCCAGGACTGTACGAGCAGTACTTC.

DNA for the CDR3: TGCGCCAGCAGCCATCTTGGGGGACTCGGGACCAACTACGAGCAGTACTTC. Translated, it gives CASSHLGGLGTNYEQYF. V and J are TRBV4-1 and TRBJ2-7; a possible D gene is TRBD2 (6 bases). Germline CDR1 and CDR2: MGHRA and YSYEKL. This CDR3 is 17 amino acids long. Trimming cost V 3 bases and J 3 bases, with 21 bases left between them.

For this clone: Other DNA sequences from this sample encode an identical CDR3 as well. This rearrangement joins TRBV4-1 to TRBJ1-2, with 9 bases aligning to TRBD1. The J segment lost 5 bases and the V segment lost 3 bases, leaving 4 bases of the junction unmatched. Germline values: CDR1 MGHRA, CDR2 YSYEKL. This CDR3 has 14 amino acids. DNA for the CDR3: TGCGCCAGCAGCCAGCCGGGACAGGGTTATGGCTACACCTTC. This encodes CASSQPGQGYGYTF.

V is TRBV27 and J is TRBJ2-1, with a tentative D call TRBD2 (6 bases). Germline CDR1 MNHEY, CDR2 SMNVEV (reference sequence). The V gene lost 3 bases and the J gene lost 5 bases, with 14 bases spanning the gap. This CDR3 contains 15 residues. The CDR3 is CASSFQRVYHNEQFF. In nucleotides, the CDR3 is TGTGCCAGCAGTTTCCAGCGGGTTTACCACAATGAGCAGTTCTTC.

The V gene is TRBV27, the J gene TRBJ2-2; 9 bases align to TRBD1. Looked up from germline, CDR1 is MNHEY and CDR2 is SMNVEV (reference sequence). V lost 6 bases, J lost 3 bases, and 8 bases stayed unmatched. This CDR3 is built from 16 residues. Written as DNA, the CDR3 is TGTGCCAGCAGGACACAGGGGGCGCGTTACACCGGGGAGCTGTTTTTT. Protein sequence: CASRTQGARYTGELFF.

The CDR3 DNA follows: TGTGCCAGCAGCTTAGGTTCGCTAGCGGGATTTTACGAGCAGTACTTC. Translating it yields CASSLGSLAGFYEQYF. The rearrangement links TRBV2 to TRBJ2-7; 9 bases fit TRBD2. After removal of 6 bases from V and 4 bases from J, the junction contained 13 bases not matched to a gene. CDR3 length: 16 amino acids. Germline V gene sequence: CDR1 SNHLY, CDR2 FYNNEI. Full variable domain (outside the CDR3, taken from reference TRBV2 and TRBJ2-7): EPEVTQTPSHQVTQMGQEVILRCVPISNHLYFYWYRQILGQKVEFLVSFYNNEISEKSEIFDDQFSVERPDGSNFTLKIRSTKLEDSAMYFCASSLGSLAGFYEQYFGPGTRLTVT.

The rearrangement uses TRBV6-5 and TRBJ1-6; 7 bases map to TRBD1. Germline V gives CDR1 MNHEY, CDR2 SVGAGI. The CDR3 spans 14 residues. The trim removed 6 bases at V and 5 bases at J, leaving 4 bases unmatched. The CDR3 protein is CASSPTGDNSPLHF. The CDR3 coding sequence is TGTGCCAGCAGCCCCACAGGGGATAATTCACCCCTCCACTTT.

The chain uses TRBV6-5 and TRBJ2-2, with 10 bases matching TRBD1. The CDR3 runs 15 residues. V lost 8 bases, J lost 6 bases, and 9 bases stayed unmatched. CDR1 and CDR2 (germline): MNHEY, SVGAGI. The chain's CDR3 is CASHAPGTGAGELFF. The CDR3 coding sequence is TGTGCCAGCCATGCTCCCGGGACAGGGGCCGGGGAGCTGTTTTTT.

This CDR3 is CASSLVPYLNTEAFF. As DNA, the CDR3 is TGTGCCAGCAGCTTGGTTCCCTACTTGAACACTGAAGCTTTCTTT. This rearrangement joins TRBV5-6 to TRBJ1-1; D unresolved. The V gene's germline CDR1 is SGHDT and CDR2 YYEEEE. Trimming stripped 0 bases from V and 0 bases from J, with 9 bases between. The CDR3 totals 15 residues.

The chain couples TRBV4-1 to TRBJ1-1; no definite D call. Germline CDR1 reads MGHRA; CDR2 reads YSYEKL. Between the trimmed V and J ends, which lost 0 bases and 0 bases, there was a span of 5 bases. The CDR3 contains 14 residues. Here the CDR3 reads CASSQELMNTEAFF. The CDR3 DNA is TGCGCCAGCAGCCAAGAACTCATGAACACTGAAGCTTTCTTT.

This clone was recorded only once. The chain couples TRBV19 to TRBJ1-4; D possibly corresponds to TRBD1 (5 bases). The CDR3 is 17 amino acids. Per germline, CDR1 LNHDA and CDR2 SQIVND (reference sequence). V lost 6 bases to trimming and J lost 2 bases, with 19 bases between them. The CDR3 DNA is TGTGCCAGTAGCAGCGGTCTTTGGGGGGACACTAATGAAAAACTGTTTTTT. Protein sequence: CASSSGLWGDTNEKLFF.

The CDR3 loop is CASSFSPLHPYEQYF. The CDR3 DNA sequence: TGTGCCAGCAGCTTTTCGCCCTTACATCCCTACGAGCAGTACTTC. This chain joins TRBV11-2 and TRBJ2-7; D unclear. V lost 3 bases and J lost 2, with 14 bases in between. The CDR3 is 15 amino acids. CDR1 and CDR2 (germline): SGHAT, FQNNGV.

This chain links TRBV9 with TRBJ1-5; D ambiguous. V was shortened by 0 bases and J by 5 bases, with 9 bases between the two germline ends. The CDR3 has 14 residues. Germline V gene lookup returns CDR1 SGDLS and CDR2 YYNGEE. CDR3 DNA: TGTGCCAGCAGCGTAGCCCCGGGAGATCAGCCCCAGCATTTT. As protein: CASSVAPGDQPQHF.